A selection of T cell receptor beta chains follows, all from one sample in a study of blood T cell repertoires in COVID-19. Sequencing used immunoSEQ multiplex PCR; TCRdb keeps in-frame clones, though not all of them. Of 90,000 to 120,000 clones listed, 65% to 75% are singletons. Sequencing used peripheral blood. These receptors were taken from an elderly man with acute or convalescent COVID-19. Each CDR3 is given with its conserved first and last residue. A D gene is named only where the DNA matches it firmly. Not all rows give a size; the values are once, few, many and, for expanded clones, a class.

V: TRBV24-1
J: TRBJ2-2
size: few
D: TRBD2
length: 17
DNA: TGTGCCACCAGGGGCCGGACTAGCGGGAAGGCCACCGGGGAGCTGTTTTTT
CDR3: CATRGRTSGKATGELFF

V: TRBV19
J: TRBJ1-1
size: -
D: TRBD1
length: 13
DNA: TGTGCCAGTAGTCCTACAGGGGACACTGAAGCTTTCTTT
CDR3: CASSPTGDTEAFF

V: TRBV11-3
J: TRBJ2-7
size: -
D: -
length: 13
DNA: TGTGCCAGCAGCTTCGCGGACAGTTACGAGCAGTACTTC
CDR3: CASSFADSYEQYF

V: TRBV6-5
J: TRBJ2-5
size: -
D: -
length: 14
DNA: TGTGCCAGCAAAGATTACGGCCGCGGGGAGACCCAGTACTTC
CDR3: CASKDYGRGETQYF

V: TRBV19
J: TRBJ2-4
size: -
D: -
length: 16
DNA: TGTGCCAGTAGTATTGTCGTCCGTTCAGCCAAAAACATTCAGTACTTC
CDR3: CASSIVVRSAKNIQYF

V: TRBV28
J: TRBJ1-2
size: few
D: -
length: 11
DNA: TGTGCCAGCAGTGACACGGCGAAATACACCTTC
CDR3: CASSDTAKYTF

V: TRBV18
J: TRBJ2-7
size: -
D: TRBD1
length: 14
DNA: TGTGCCAGCTCACGTAGACAGGGGATTCACGAGCAGTACTTC
CDR3: CASSRRQGIHEQYF

V: TRBV3-1/TRBV3-2
J: TRBJ2-5
size: -
D: -
length: 16
DNA: TGTGCCAGCAGCCCCCAACCGGTACAGGGACAAGAGACCCAGTACTTC
CDR3: CASSPQPVQGQETQYF

V: TRBV18
J: TRBJ2-7
size: -
D: TRBD1
length: 13
DNA: TGTGCCAGCTCACCGGGACAGAACTACGAGCAGTACTTC
CDR3: CASSPGQNYEQYF

V: TRBV19
J: TRBJ2-6
size: -
D: TRBD1
length: 18
DNA: TGTGCCAGTAGTATATTGGGACAGGGGTTACCTGGGGCCAACGTCCTGACTTTC
CDR3: CASSILGQGLPGANVLTF

V: TRBV27
J: TRBJ2-7
size: once
D: TRBD2
length: 17
DNA: TGTGCCAGCAGCAGGACTAGCGGGAGTTCGTACTCCTACGAGCAGTACTTC
CDR3: CASSRTSGSSYSYEQYF

V: TRBV28
J: TRBJ1-2
size: -
D: -
length: 12
DNA: TGTGCCAGCAGTACCTATCCTTATGGCTACACCTTC
CDR3: CASSTYPYGYTF

V: TRBV28
J: TRBJ1-2
size: -
D: -
length: 17
DNA: TGTGCCAGCAGTACCAAAGGGGGTGGGGCCTCTAACTATGGCTACACCTTC
CDR3: CASSTKGGGASNYGYTF

V: TRBV2
J: TRBJ2-1
size: few
D: TRBD2
length: 14
DNA: TGTGCCAGCAGCAGGGAGCTAGCGGGCAATGAGCAGTTCTTC
CDR3: CASSRELAGNEQFF

V: TRBV24-1
J: TRBJ1-5
size: -
D: TRBD1
length: 16
DNA: TGTGCCACCAGTCCATCAGGACAGGGGGCGGATCAGCCCCAGCATTTT
CDR3: CATSPSGQGADQPQHF

V: TRBV3-1/TRBV3-2
J: TRBJ1-1
size: -
D: -
length: 14
DNA: TGTGCCAGCTGCCCTACAGGAAGGGACACTGAAGCTTTCTTT
CDR3: CASCPTGRDTEAFF

V: TRBV27
J: TRBJ2-7
size: -
D: TRBD1
length: 15
DNA: TGTGCCACCTCTGGCACAGGGACAGGGAAGTACGAGCAGTACTTC
CDR3: CATSGTGTGKYEQYF

V: TRBV5-1
J: TRBJ1-1
size: -
D: TRBD1
length: 15
DNA: TGCGCCAGCAGCCCCAGGACAGGGTTGAACACTGAAGCTTTCTTT
CDR3: CASSPRTGLNTEAFF

V: TRBV4-1
J: TRBJ2-5
size: -
D: TRBD2
length: 17
DNA: TGCGCCAGCAGCCCCGAGCCCGGGACTAGCGGGTCGGAGACCCAGTACTTC
CDR3: CASSPEPGTSGSETQYF

V: TRBV6-5
J: TRBJ2-2
size: -
D: -
length: 15
DNA: TGTGCCAGCAGACAGCGGAAAGCGAACACCGGGGAGCTGTTTTTT
CDR3: CASRQRKANTGELFF

V: TRBV9
J: TRBJ1-3
size: -
D: -
length: 18
DNA: TGTGCCAGCAGCGTAGACCCAGGCCGAGGGGGCTCTGGAAACACCATATATTTT
CDR3: CASSVDPGRGGSGNTIYF

V: TRBV30
J: TRBJ1-5
size: -
D: -
length: 13
DNA: TGTGCCTGGAGTACGGACATCGTCCCCCTCCAGCATTTT
CDR3: CAWSTDIVPLQHF

V: TRBV4-2
J: TRBJ2-7
size: -
D: TRBD2
length: 16
DNA: TGTGCCAGCAGCCAAGATCTGGTAGCGGGAGTGATTGAGCAGTACTTC
CDR3: CASSQDLVAGVIEQYF